This T cell receptor (beta chain) derives from a study of blood T cell repertoires in COVID-19. About the study: T cells, B-cell-depleted T cells, or PBMCs provided the cDNA or gDNA that served as material.

This clone was seen just once. The V gene end was trimmed by 3 bases and the J gene end by 5 bases; junction bases not matched to a gene: 2. The germline V gene encodes CDR1 LGHNA and CDR2 YNFKEQ. CDR3 length equals 13 residues. TCRdb's copy holds only in-frame clones and misses some; the assay was immunoSEQ multiplex PCR. The data hold about 78,000 clones, with 75% to 95% observed a single time. The sequencing input was peripheral blood. The clonotype originates from a woman of 80 years or more with acute or convalescent COVID-19. The rearrangement uses TRBV4-2 and TRBJ2-5, with 8 bases that match TRBD1. CDR3 protein: CASSHDRGETQYF. The DNA of the CDR3 is TGTGCCAGCAGCCATGACAGGGGCGAGACCCAGTACTTC.